These 22 T cell receptor beta chains share one sample of origin, sequenced in a study of cytomegalovirus exposure and HLA in healthy donors. Vbeta (60) and Jbeta (13) primers were used in the PCR. Generated by immunoSEQ multiplex PCR, the TCRdb table keeps only in-frame clones and is missing some. The table has some 170,000 clones, 81% seen once. The sequenced sample consisted of PBMCs. These receptor sequences come from a woman younger than 35 in good health and CMV-seropositive.

On this clone itself: Sequence at one end of the junction differs from germline and may be a read error. The chain carries TRBV6-1 and TRBJ2-6; tentatively, D is TRBD1 (5 bases). This CDR3 spans 15 amino acids. CDR1 and CDR2 from the germline V gene are MNHNS and SASEGT. The chain's CDR3 is CASSERGFGANGLTF. The CDR3 DNA is TGTGCCAGCAGTGAAAGGGGTTTTGGGGCCAACGGCCTGACTTTC.

This clone was found once. The chain combines TRBV5-1 with TRBJ2-3; D remains unclear. The germline V gene has CDR1 SGHRS and CDR2 YFSETQ. The ends were cut back, 3 bases at V and 0 bases at J, with 17 bases in the middle. This CDR3 comprises 17 residues. The CDR3 nucleotides are TGCGCCAGCAGCTGGGCATTTGGTCAGAGTAGCACAGATACGCAGTATTTT. Translation: CASSWAFGQSSTDTQYF.

CDR3 bases: TGTGCCAGCAGCTCTTCGACAGGGGGCCACGAGCAGTACTTC. Residues: CASSSSTGGHEQYF. This sequence joins TRBV7-3 and TRBJ2-7, with 10 bases that match TRBD1. The ends lost 4 bases at V and 5 bases at J; junction bases unmatched: 5. Germline CDR1 reads SGHTA; CDR2 reads FQGTGA. The CDR3 is 14 residues long.

The chain is built from TRBV7-2 and TRBJ1-4, with D tentatively TRBD1 (6 bases). Germline CDR1 reads SGHTA; CDR2 reads FQGNSA. This CDR3 is built from 14 residues. Trimming removed 3 bases from V and 7 bases from J, with 12 bases in between. The CDR3, as DNA: TGTGCCAGCAGCTTCGACAGGACCACTGAAAAACTGTTTTTT. Amino acids: CASSFDRTTEKLFF.

The V call is TRBV2, the J call TRBJ2-3; TRBD1 matches 8 bases. CDR1 is SNHLY, CDR2 FYNNEI, per germline. The CDR3 is made up of 14 amino acids. The junction had 2 bases not matched to a gene; V was cut back by 6 bases and J by 0 bases. For the CDR3, the DNA is TGTGCCAGCAGCGGGACAGGAAGCACAGATACGCAGTATTTT. Translated, it gives CASSGTGSTDTQYF.

The CDR3 bases are TGTGCCAGCACCTCCAGGGATTCACCCCTCCACTTT. It encodes CASTSRDSPLHF. The V gene is TRBV11-2, the J gene TRBJ1-6, with D possibly being TRBD1 (5 bases). Trimming took off 7 bases at V and 8 bases at J, with 9 bases between the two ends. From germline, CDR1 is SGHAT and CDR2 FQNNGV. The CDR3 loop spans 12 amino acids.

The chain has TRBV13 and TRBJ2-7; D unresolved. V shed 5 bases and J shed 0 bases, with 5 bases lying between them. The CDR3 has 12 amino acids. The germline CDR1 and CDR2 sequences are PRHDT and FYEKMQ (reference sequence). CDR3 DNA: TGTGCCAGCAGCCTAAGCTCCTACGAGCAGTACTTC. Its protein is CASSLSSYEQYF.

In its sample, this clone was seen a few times. The rearrangement links TRBV19 to TRBJ2-3; maybe TRBD2 (6 bases). CDR1 and CDR2 (germline): LNHDA, SQIVND (reference sequence). The V gene lost 3 bases and the J gene lost 3 bases, with 19 bases spanning the gap. The CDR3 extends over 17 amino acids. In DNA, the CDR3 is TGTGCCAGTAGTATTGGTCTAAGGAGGGTAGGAACAGATACGCAGTATTTT. Amino acid sequence: CASSIGLRRVGTDTQYF. Complete variable domain (other parts from reference TRBV19 and TRBJ2-3): DGGITQSPKYLFRKEGQNVTLSCEQNLNHDAMYWYRQDPGQGLRLIYYSQIVNDFQKGDIAEGYSVSREKKESFPLTVTSAQKNPTAFYLCASSIGLRRVGTDTQYFGPGTRLTVL.

The CDR3 sequence: CASSPGQGSYEQYF. The CDR3 DNA reads TGTGCCAGCAGTCCAGGACAGGGGTCCTACGAGCAGTACTTC. The chain carries TRBV6-6 and TRBJ2-7, with 9 nucleotides matching TRBD1. CDR3 length: 14 residues. Losses at the gene ends were 5 bases for V and 1 base for J; bases not matched to a gene: 3. Germline V gene lookup returns CDR1 MNHNY and CDR2 SVGAGI (reference sequence).

This clone was found a few times. The CDR3: CASSHPGVGQVSDGELFF. In nucleotides, the CDR3 is TGCGCCAGCAGCCACCCGGGGGTGGGACAGGTTTCGGACGGGGAGCTGTTTTTT. The chain uses TRBV4-1 and TRBJ2-2; 8 bases fit TRBD1. The CDR3 extends over 18 amino acids. Per the germline V gene, CDR1 is MGHRA and CDR2 is YSYEKL. Trimming cost V 3 bases and J 7 bases; bases outside gene matches: 16.

The rearrangement uses TRBV11-2 and TRBJ1-6; D is perhaps TRBD1 (6 bases). V lost 3 bases and J 12 bases, leaving 12 bases between the germline ends. CDR3 length: 13 amino acids. Looked up from germline, CDR1 is SGHAT and CDR2 is FQNNGV. CDR3 sequence: CASSFDRQGPLHF. The CDR3 DNA is TGTGCCAGCAGCTTTGACAGGCAAGGACCCCTCCACTTT.

V and J are TRBV5-1 and TRBJ1-1; tentatively, D is TRBD1 (5 bases). Germline-derived CDR1 and CDR2 are SGHRS and YFSETQ. The CDR3 runs to 18 residues. The germline V and J ends were trimmed by 4 bases and 4 bases, with 26 bases remaining between them. The CDR3 DNA is TGCGCCAGCAGCCGGGCGGGGCAATTTGGTTCCGAGCGCACTGAAGCTTTCTTT. Translated, it gives CASSRAGQFGSERTEAFF.

This chain joins TRBV5-1 and TRBJ2-3, with 8 bases aligning to TRBD1. Germline CDR1 and CDR2: SGHRS and YFSETQ. Trimming at V came to 1 base and at J to 0 bases, leaving 4 bases not matched to a gene. The CDR3 totals 16 residues. For the CDR3, the DNA is TGCGCCAGCAGCTTGCAGGGGGCTATGAGCACAGATACGCAGTATTTT. Translated, it gives CASSLQGAMSTDTQYF.

This clone was counted between two and nine times. The chain joins TRBV2 to TRBJ1-5, with 12 nucleotides matching TRBD1. V shed 7 bases and J 6 bases; nucleotides not matched to a gene: 4. The CDR3 is 14 amino acids. CDR1 and CDR2 (germline): SNHLY, FYNNEI. This CDR3 is CASNRDRGPQPQHF. CDR3 coding DNA: TGTGCCAGCAACCGGGACAGGGGGCCTCAGCCCCAGCATTTT.

This clone was observed a single time. The chain couples TRBV30 to TRBJ2-7; D perhaps matches TRBD2 (7 bases). In germline, CDR1 is GTSNPN, CDR2 SVGIG (reference sequence). This CDR3 comprises 14 residues. V shed 1 base and J shed 3 bases, with 13 bases lying between them. This CDR3 is CAWSEGGALYEQYF. The DNA for the CDR3 is TGTGCCTGGAGTGAGGGGGGGGCGCTCTACGAGCAGTACTTC.

The V call is TRBV27, the J call TRBJ2-7, with D hard to call. V was trimmed by 1 base and J by 3 bases, leaving 10 bases between them. The CDR3 is 14 amino acids. Per germline, CDR1 MNHEY and CDR2 SMNVEV (reference sequence). DNA for the CDR3: TGTGCCAGCAGTTTATTGTCCACCAGCTACGAGCAGTACTTC. It translates to CASSLLSTSYEQYF.

The chain combines TRBV4-3 with TRBJ2-2; no clear D. Trimming took 3 bases from V and 2 from J, leaving 13 bases between them. This CDR3 has 16 residues. Per germline, CDR1 LGHNA and CDR2 YSLEER. For the CDR3, the DNA is TGCGCCAGCAGCCAGGGTGCAGGTTTAAACACCGGGGAGCTGTTTTTT. This translates into CASSQGAGLNTGELFF.

V and J are TRBV27 and TRBJ2-3, with TRBD1 matching over 7 bases. The CDR3 runs to 13 residues. CDR1 and CDR2 (germline): MNHEY, SMNVEV (reference sequence). Unmatched junction bases numbered 7, after V lost 3 bases and J lost 10 bases. The CDR3: CASSFNIQGSQYF. In DNA, the CDR3 is TGTGCCAGCAGTTTCAATATACAGGGGTCGCAGTATTTT.

This clone appeared a few times. The V call is TRBV19, the J call TRBJ2-6, with D perhaps matching TRBD2 (6 bases). The length of the CDR3 is 15 residues. V dropped 7 bases and J dropped 4 bases, with 14 bases sitting between them. In germline, CDR1 is LNHDA, CDR2 SQIVND (reference sequence). The CDR3 nucleotides read TGTGCCAGTACTCGGGGGAGCATGGGGGCCAACGTCCTGACTTTC. It yields the protein CASTRGSMGANVLTF. The full variable domain, completed using reference TRBV19 and TRBJ2-6, is DGGITQSPKYLFRKEGQNVTLSCEQNLNHDAMYWYRQDPGQGLRLIYYSQIVNDFQKGDIAEGYSVSREKKESFPLTVTSAQKNPTAFYLCASTRGSMGANVLTFGAGSRLTVL.

The rearrangement links TRBV2 to TRBJ1-3; D unresolved. V was shortened by 6 bases and J by 3 bases, with 12 bases between the two germline ends. CDR1 is SNHLY, CDR2 FYNNEI, per germline. CDR3 length equals 14 residues. CDR3 region: CASRSNGDGNTIYF. The DNA of the CDR3 is TGTGCCAGCAGGTCTAACGGGGATGGAAACACCATATATTTT.

The DNA for the CDR3 is TGTGCCAGCAGCACGCTGAGCCCTCCTACAGGGGCGCAAGGTGGTTTCTTT. Its protein is CASSTLSPPTGAQGGFF. The rearrangement uses TRBV5-5 and TRBJ1-1; 7 nucleotides align to TRBD1. Germline CDR1 is SGHKS and CDR2 is YYEKEE (reference sequence). The J segment lost 13 bases and the V segment lost 4 bases, leaving 25 bases of the junction unmatched. This CDR3 has 17 residues.

This chain uses TRBV21-1 with TRBJ1-1; the D segment call TRBD1 is taken from the table without a DNA check. TRBV21-1 corresponds to a pseudogene. This CDR3 spans 17 amino acids. Here the CDR3 DNA reads TGTGCCAGCAGCAAAATAGGACAGGGGGCCTTCAACACTGAAGCTTTCTTT. Translating gives CASSKIGQGAFNTEAFF.